This TCR beta chain derives from a study of cytomegalovirus exposure and HLA in healthy donors (dated by TCRdb to 2016 to 2017). The study in broad terms: An earlier analysis of some 550 of the donors reported more than 250 Gb of sequence data and some 120 million unique TCR beta sequences from about 180 million T cells. A later genetic analysis used genome-wide SNP genotypes for about 60% of the roughly 670 donors, treating that subset as a discovery cohort. Donor age, sex, ethnicity and CMV serostatus were collected together with the repertoire data. To study patterns of TCR occurrence, a later analysis re-analyzed previously published TCR beta repertoires from 600 to 750 donors and added high-resolution HLA genotyping. Along with the roughly 700-subject first cohort, a separate validation cohort of over a hundred different subjects was used. A few DR-DQ haplotypes were handled as single units for association and clustering because linkage in the cohort was strong. On average, around 240,000 unique TCR beta nucleotide sequences were sequenced per donor among roughly 430 genotyped donors of the cohort, with roughly 18% of those sequences being non-productive. To predict cytomegalovirus infection status, the study brought together high-throughput TCR immunosequencing, statistical association of individual TCRs with disease status, and machine learning. In an earlier analysis of roughly 600 of the donors, high-throughput TCR beta sequencing was used to judge whether each TCR beta V gene segment behaved as functional or pseudogenic. Every discovery cohort repertoire had been produced on one sequencing platform. The study was designed to test whether signatures of past pathogen exposure could be identified by cataloging public T cell receptors. The T cell repertoires of around 730 subjects were profiled by immunosequencing and related to cytomegalovirus serostatus. The genetic ancestry cluster associated with self-reported Caucasian donors included 81% of the roughly 400 genotyped donors. In the later analysis, no new phenotypic data were used to find candidate immune exposures; instead, reliance was placed on TCR beta sequences and their occurrence across donors. The number of typed donors differed by locus: about 620-640 for A, B, C, DRB1 and DQB1; 500 to 550 for DQA1; roughly 600 for DPA1; and around 470 for DPB1. Approximately 300 gigabases of sequencing data and 80 million or so unique TCR sequences were included in an early release covering roughly 700 HLA-typed donors. Both class I and class II loci were covered by HLA typing, at four-digit resolution.

Results the study describes overall, beyond this receptor: A later genetic analysis associated a missense DCLRE1C variant with V-gene and J-gene trimming of TCR beta chains, and an independent cohort replicated the association. In the study, 150 to 200 TCR beta chains were listed as associated with cytomegalovirus. In a later analysis, most CMV-associated TCR beta chains were found to appear HLA-restricted, with HLA associations seemingly driven largely by CMV exposure. Most TCR sequences were observed very rarely across donors, whereas some public TCRs were present in many individuals. According to a later analysis, TCR association rates differed among HLA loci, with DRB1 alleles showing the most associated TCRs and HLA-C alleles showing the fewest. A cluster of highly shared sequence variants was judged likely to represent a technical artifact of the sequencing pipeline. A further reported finding was that TCR beta sequences accurately predicted the HLA-A and HLA-B alleles for most subjects in the first cohort. Several of the top co-occurrence clusters appeared to be linked to parvovirus B19, influenza, CMV and Epstein-Barr virus, according to a later analysis. Because HLA typing was missing for some donors at each locus, association tests included only the typed subset. Strong co-occurrence of HLA alleles, especially DR and DQ, made assigning TCR associations to individual alleles difficult. In a later analysis, HLA-associated TCR beta chains showed more clonal expansion and lower generation probabilities than non-associated chains that were equally common. The earlier analysis of approximately 590 of the donors excluded 15 to 20 rarely observed V segments, including chromosome 9 orphons, because counts were too low. In a later genetic analysis, fewer N-insertions in productive TCRs were reported among donors in an Asian-associated ancestry cluster than the approximately 670-donor mean. Linkage disequilibrium might explain the correlated functional status among segregating V segments, but an unknown experimental factor could not be ruled out. Roughly uniform sequencing depth across donors was assumed in presence/absence analyses, although this assumption may not hold. Because the 87-base-pair reads could not distinguish some IMGT-functional V segments, including TRBV6-2 and TRBV6-3, those segments were excluded. In an earlier analysis of around 500 of the donors, most TCR beta V segments appeared in productive rearrangements about 90% or about 30% of the time, broadly matching IMGT annotations. It was suggested by the authors that the approach could potentially be generalized to other disease states and immunological phenotypes. In a later analysis, about 16,000 TCR beta sequences were associated with specific HLA alleles at a false discovery rate of 0.05. In vitro tests confirmed that a few of the cytomegalovirus-associated TCR beta chains recognize cytomegalovirus antigens. The classifier was reported to diagnose cytomegalovirus status with high specificity and sensitivity in both the original and validation cohorts. The cohort was sequenced for TCR beta chains only, and without alpha or paired-chain data the features that could be detected were limited. CMV serostatus was the only immune exposure information available for the cohort.

The CDR3 measures 16 amino acids from cysteine to phenylalanine. Of all the DNA, just the CDR3 is kept, 48 bases in frame from base 1. V sheds 5 bases and J sheds 0 bases, leaving 13 bases between their ends. Sequences MDHEN (CDR1) and SYDVKM (CDR2) are obtained from the germline V gene. In regard to this clone: Its antigen remains unidentified. Per-nucleotide qualities are absent, and no much larger clonotype sits a single base away.

The library was obtained by the immunoSEQ multiplex PCR assay. For the multiplex PCR, a mixture combining 60 forward primers for TCR Vbeta segments and 13 reverse primers for TCR Jbeta segments was used. Amplification of the CDR3 region of rearranged TCR beta genes was performed with a multiplex PCR assay on genomic DNA. The Illumina HiSeq System was used to sequence the amplified TCR beta libraries as 87-base-pair reads. As for the original processing: Across the roughly 600 repertoires, a later analysis counted about 81 million unique TCR beta chains, roughly 11 million of which were shared by at least two donors. Raw reads were error-corrected and collapsed into unique sequences with a nearest-neighbor algorithm that merged closely related sequences to remove PCR and sequencing errors. CDR3 sequences were aligned to IMGT reference sequences to assign V, D and J gene segments. Each retained sequence needed at least a six-nucleotide match to both a V gene segment and a J gene segment. A rearrangement counted as productive if the CDR3 had no stop codons and remained in frame with V and J, and every other rearrangement counted as non-productive. CDR3 was defined by IMGT convention, running from the second conserved V-encoded cysteine to the conserved J-encoded phenylalanine. The earlier analysis of about 590 of the donors excluded sequences that lacked an unambiguous match to a single V gene segment. An earlier analysis of a few hundred of the donors called V segments functional above 56.7% productive rearrangements and segregating when the between-donor standard deviation exceeded 5%. A statistical classification framework was built for diagnosing cytomegalovirus status from the catalog of TCR beta chain sequences. In a later analysis, TCR nucleotide sequences were compared against IMGT/GENE-DB human TR gene sequences so that V and J genes could be assigned. In a later analysis, CDR3 sequences and most-parsimonious VDJ recombination scenarios were assigned using the TCRdist pipeline. In a later analysis, every TCR beta chain was defined by the combination of its CDR3 amino acid sequence and its V-gene family, and reads without a unique V-gene family were dropped. As a way to deal with suspected cross-contamination and a sequencing artifact, a later analysis dropped under 600 nucleotide sequences that were highly shared and had low generation probability. For each public chain, a later analysis derived a clonal expansion index from normalized ranks of inferred template counts within each repertoire. Generation probabilities in a later analysis came from a VDJ recombination model fitted to out-of-frame rearrangements, and those results were checked against IGoR. Hypergeometric tests were used in a later analysis to score TCR-TCR, TCR-HLA and TCR-CMV co-occurrence, with a repertoire-size bias correction applied to the TCR pairs. In a later analysis, false discovery rates were estimated by permuting HLA or CMV assignments 20 times. In a later analysis, co-occurring TCRs were grouped with DBSCAN, and TCRdist sequence similarity was added when clustering was performed within HLA-allele-positive subsets. Repertoires with fewer than 30,000 or more than 120,000 public chains were left out of co-occurrence clustering, as were about 5 repertoires with anomalous nucleotide sharing. Here the immuneACCESS table is served through TCRdb, limited to in-frame sequences with V and J called. Missing clones are a known gap in these copies; in checked studies unresolved V genes cover under half, and the rest lacks a known reason. V and J calls and clone size are those listed in that table; D and trimming were worked out from the DNA. Within this sample are about 190,000 clones, with 75% to 80% of them counted one time only. The top ten clones comprise roughly 2.1% of the sample.

The cohort comprised around 690 healthy bone marrow donors. At the time of sampling, every cohort member was nominally healthy, though immune exposures that went unrecorded were likely present. The donor was CMV seropositive and belonged to the group of 250 to 300 seropositive cohort members. Each donor provided a peripheral blood sample, and peripheral blood mononuclear cells were used for TCR beta sequencing. Genomic DNA was extracted from the blood cell samples with the Qiagen DNeasy Blood Extraction Kit. Sequenced input: PBMCs. The rearranged chain carries TRBV28 and TRBJ2-2, with TRBD2 tentatively as D gene (5 bases match). The source of this sequence is a woman in her 30s in good health and CMV-seropositive. The CDR3: CASSPGGRSNTGELFF. DNA sequence: TGTGCCAGCAGTCCCGGAGGACGGTCGAACACCGGGGAGCTGTTTTTT.